These 28 T cell receptor beta chains share one sample of origin, sequenced in a study of T cell responses to AZD1222 COVID-19 vaccine. TCRdb keeps only in-frame clones here, not all; method: immunoSEQ multiplex PCR. This sample carries 20,000 to 25,000 clones, more than 85% of them seen once, and the ten largest clones take 7.8%. The sample in question was peripheral blood, obtained 28 days after the second AZD1222 dose. The receptor set was obtained from an adult who received the AZD1222 COVID-19 vaccine.

This chain uses TRBV6-5 with TRBJ2-7; either TRBD1 or TRBD2 may fit D (5 bases each). V lost 0 bases, J lost 4 bases, and 7 bases lay in between. Germline V CDR1 and CDR2: MNHEY, SVGAGI. The CDR3 length is 13 residues. CDR3 sequence reads: CASSYSRGYEQYF. The CDR3 nucleotides read TGTGCCAGCAGTTACTCGAGGGGTTACGAGCAGTACTTC.

The chain has TRBV30 and TRBJ2-7; D is unresolved. CDR3 length: 13 amino acids. CDR1 is GTSNPN, CDR2 SVGIG, per germline (reference sequence). V was pared by 0 bases and J by 3 bases, with 9 bases between. The DNA of the CDR3 is TGTGCCTGGAGTGTAGGGTTCTTCTACGAGCAGTACTTC. It yields the protein CAWSVGFFYEQYF.

CDR3 amino acids: CAIRGGAEDTDTQYF. The CDR3 coding sequence is TGTGCCATCAGGGGGGGGGCAGAGGACACAGATACGCAGTATTTT. The chain joins TRBV10-3 to TRBJ2-3; tentative D call: TRBD2 (7 bases). Germline V lookup: CDR1 ENHRY, CDR2 SYGVKD. Trimming took 6 bases from V and 2 from J, leaving 15 bases between them. The CDR3 extends over 15 amino acids.

This chain uses TRBV11-2 with TRBJ2-7, with 13 positions matching TRBD2. This CDR3 contains 18 residues. The germline V gene encodes CDR1 SGHAT and CDR2 FQNNGV. The J segment lost 3 bases and the V segment lost 5 bases, leaving 13 bases of the junction unmatched. The CDR3 region has the DNA TGTGCCAGCAGCCCTTGGACTAGCGGGGGCCCCCCCTTCTACGAGCAGTACTTC. Its protein product is CASSPWTSGGPPFYEQYF.

This chain uses TRBV12-3 or TRBV12-4 with TRBJ1-2; weak D call: TRBD1 (6 bases). V dropped 4 bases and J dropped 7 bases, with 10 bases sitting between them. This CDR3 has 12 amino acids. CDR3 bases: TGTGCCAGCAGTTCGGACAGCCCTGGCTACACCTTC. It is translated as CASSSDSPGYTF.

The genes are TRBV30 and TRBJ2-6; D is unresolved. Germline CDR1 and CDR2: GTSNPN and SVGIG (reference sequence). The CDR3 extends over 12 amino acids. V lost 5 bases to trimming and J lost 3 bases, with 5 bases between them. The CDR3 protein is CAWGLGANVLTF. In DNA form, the CDR3 reads TGTGCCTGGGGGCTTGGGGCCAACGTCCTGACTTTC. The variable domain in full, with the rest retrieved from reference TRBV30 and TRBJ2-6, is SQTIHQWPATLVQPVGSPLSLECTVEGTSNPNLYWYRQAAGRGLQLLFYSVGIGQISSEVPQNLSASRPQDRQFILSSKKLLLSDSGFYLCAWGLGANVLTFGAGSRLTVL.

The gene calls are TRBV7-3 and TRBJ2-1; 12 nucleotides match TRBD2. Germline values: CDR1 SGHTA, CDR2 FQGTGA. After removal of 2 bases from V and 10 bases from J, the junction contained 6 bases not matched to a gene. The CDR3 covers 15 residues. The CDR3 region has the DNA TGTGCCAGCAGCTTATCACTAGCGGGAGGCGGCGAGCAGTTCTTC. It encodes CASSLSLAGGGEQFF.

This clone showed up just once. The chain is built from TRBV21-1 and TRBJ2-5. TRBV21-1 has pseudogene status. The CDR3 has 14 amino acids. CDR3 in amino acids: CASSKVAFQETQYF. The CDR3 DNA reads as TGTGCCAGCAGCAAAGTGGCGTTCCAAGAGACCCAGTACTTC.

The genes are TRBV3-1 (or the pseudogene TRBV3-2) and TRBJ1-2, with D tentatively TRBD1 (6 bases). Trimming stripped 4 bases from V and 0 bases from J, with 12 bases between. The CDR3 extends over 15 amino acids. Germline CDR1 reads LGHDT; CDR2 reads YNNKEL (reference sequence). CDR3 sequence: CASSPLDRPNYGYTF. The CDR3 bases are TGTGCCAGCAGCCCCCTTGACAGGCCTAACTATGGCTACACCTTC.

The CDR3 bases are TGTGCCAGCAGTGAATTCGGCAGGGTGGGCTCACCCCTCCACTTT. Protein: CASSEFGRVGSPLHF. V gene TRBV6-1 combines with J gene TRBJ1-6, with TRBD1 as a possible D gene (5 bases). The germline V gene has CDR1 MNHNS and CDR2 SASEGT. There are 15 residues in the CDR3. V was pared by 2 bases and J by 10 bases, with 15 bases between.

This chain joins TRBV5-1 and TRBJ2-6, with D possibly TRBD2 on 6 matching bases. The CDR3 totals 14 residues. V dropped 5 bases and J dropped 2 bases, with 8 bases sitting between them. Germline-derived CDR1 and CDR2 are SGHRS and YFSETQ. The CDR3 DNA is TGCGCCAGCAGTCCGGGGGCTGGGGCCAACGTCCTGACTTTC. It is translated as CASSPGAGANVLTF.

The chain recombines TRBV18 with TRBJ1-1, with D possibly being TRBD1 (5 bases). Trimming pared 1 base from V and 5 bases from J, leaving 14 bases between. Germline V gene lookup returns CDR1 KGHSH and CDR2 LQKENI. The CDR3 contains 15 residues. CDR3 DNA sequence: TGTGCCAGCTCACCACTCGGGGGAACTAGAACTGAAGCTTTCTTT. This sequence encodes CASSPLGGTRTEAFF.

V and J are TRBV15 and TRBJ1-2, with a weak D call TRBD1 (5 bases). This CDR3 spans 15 amino acids. V was cut by 7 bases and J by 0 bases, with 15 bases left in between. CDR1 is LNHNV and CDR2 is YYDKDF in the germline V gene (reference sequence). Here the CDR3 DNA reads TGTGCCACCACCTTGGGGGGGGGAACTAACTATGGCTACACCTTC. Its protein product is CATTLGGGTNYGYTF.

This rearrangement joins TRBV19 to TRBJ2-1; 9 bases match TRBD1. This CDR3 region has 15 residues. V lost 8 bases, J lost 7 bases, and 12 bases stayed unmatched. CDR1 LNHDA and CDR2 SQIVND come from the germline V gene (reference sequence). CDR3 sequence: CASLPTGTGKNEQFF. The CDR3 DNA is TGTGCCAGTCTCCCAACCGGGACAGGGAAGAATGAGCAGTTCTTC. Using reference TRBV19 and TRBJ2-1 for the parts outside the CDR3, the full variable domain is DGGITQSPKYLFRKEGQNVTLSCEQNLNHDAMYWYRQDPGQGLRLIYYSQIVNDFQKGDIAEGYSVSREKKESFPLTVTSAQKNPTAFYLCASLPTGTGKNEQFFGPGTRLTVL.

This clone has just one count. This chain connects TRBV5-1 to TRBJ2-7; 8 bases line up with TRBD1. The CDR3 loop spans 13 amino acids. Looked up from germline, CDR1 is SGHRS and CDR2 is YFSETQ. Trimming at V came to 3 bases and at J to 5 bases, leaving 4 bases not matched to a gene. The CDR3 DNA follows: TGCGCCAGCAGCTGGACAGGGCTCGACGAGCAGTACTTC. Protein product: CASSWTGLDEQYF.

CDR3 sequence (DNA): TGTGCCAGTAGTATAGAAATAGTTCGGGCGGCCAAAAACATTCAGTACTTC. This gives the protein CASSIEIVRAAKNIQYF. The V call is TRBV19, the J call TRBJ2-4; D not resolved. The CDR3 is 17 residues long. CDR1 is LNHDA, CDR2 SQIVND, per germline (reference sequence). V gave up 0 bases and J gave up 1 base, with 13 bases separating them.

The V and J genes are TRBV4-2 and TRBJ2-5; tentatively, D is TRBD1 (6 bases). Trimming took off 4 bases at V and 5 bases at J, with 14 bases between the two ends. This CDR3 is built from 14 residues. CDR1 and CDR2 (germline): LGHNA, YNFKEQ. This CDR3 reads CASSPTARGETQYF. CDR3 nucleotides: TGTGCCAGCAGCCCTACGGCTAGGGGGGAGACCCAGTACTTC.

The chain combines TRBV5-1 with TRBJ1-1, with TRBD1 matching 7 bases. The ends lost 3 bases at V and 6 bases at J; junction bases unmatched: 8. The CDR3 consists of 14 residues. Germline V gene sequence: CDR1 SGHRS, CDR2 YFSETQ. The CDR3 bases are TGCGCCAGCAGCTCGGGGACAGCGGGGGCTGAAGCTTTCTTT. It is translated as CASSSGTAGAEAFF.

This clone was seen a handful of times. The V call is TRBV15, the J call TRBJ2-7; D is possibly TRBD2 (5 bases). Trimming cost V 1 base and J 3 bases, with 13 bases left between them. The CDR3 runs 15 residues. Germline CDR1 and CDR2: LNHNV and YYDKDF (reference sequence). The CDR3 bases are TGTGCCACCAGCAGAGGAGAGGGTCATTTCTACGAGCAGTACTTC. This sequence encodes CATSRGEGHFYEQYF.

The chain carries TRBV24-1 and TRBJ2-7; 12 bases are a match to TRBD1. The trim removed 4 bases at V and 7 bases at J, leaving 19 bases unmatched. This CDR3 is 19 amino acids long. Germline V lookup: CDR1 KGHDR, CDR2 SFDVKD. In DNA form, the CDR3 reads TGTGCCACCAGTGACCCTGGCTATCTGCCGGGACAGGGGGCTGGGGAGCAGTACTTC. It is translated as CATSDPGYLPGQGAGEQYF.

The V and J genes are TRBV5-1 and TRBJ1-1; 10 bases map to TRBD1. The CDR3 loop spans 17 amino acids. The germline V gene encodes CDR1 SGHRS and CDR2 YFSETQ. The trim removed 0 bases at V and 10 bases at J, leaving 15 bases unmatched. The DNA of the CDR3 is TGCGCCAGCAGCTTGGGTGCCCCGGGACAGGGGCCCCGGGGAGCTTTCTTT. It yields the protein CASSLGAPGQGPRGAFF.

The chain uses TRBV9 and TRBJ1-4; 7 bases are a match to TRBD1. This CDR3 contains 15 residues. The V gene end was trimmed by 4 bases and the J gene end by 8 bases; junction bases not matched to a gene: 11. The germline V gene has CDR1 SGDLS and CDR2 YYNGEE. The CDR3 nucleotides read TGTGCCAGCAGCCCCTCGGAGAGGGGGCTCGAAAAACTGTTTTTT. This codes for CASSPSERGLEKLFF.

CDR3 amino acids: CASSQGQGALGYGYTF. In nucleotides, the CDR3 is TGTGCCAGCAGCCAGGGACAGGGGGCGCTTGGATATGGCTACACCTTC. The chain carries TRBV3-1 (or the pseudogene TRBV3-2) and TRBJ1-2; 12 nucleotides agree with TRBD1. With 3 bases clipped from V and 5 bases from J, the junction kept 7 bases outside the gene matches. In germline, CDR1 is LGHDT, CDR2 YNNKEL (reference sequence). There are 16 residues in the CDR3.

The chain combines TRBV10-3 with TRBJ1-2, with D possibly being TRBD1 (5 bases). The CDR3 consists of 14 residues. V lost 3 bases and J 5 bases, leaving 13 bases between the germline ends. The germline gives CDR1 ENHRY, CDR2 SYGVKD. Written as DNA, the CDR3 is TGTGCCATCAGTGATGGTATTCGACAGTATGGCTACACCTTC. Translating gives CAISDGIRQYGYTF.

The rearrangement uses TRBV12-3 or TRBV12-4 and TRBJ2-3, with unresolved D. The CDR3 runs to 13 residues. Trimming shortened V by 3 bases and J by 4 bases, and 8 bases separated the two germline ends. This chain's CDR3 is CASSFSVPDTQYF. DNA for the CDR3: TGTGCCAGCAGTTTCTCGGTCCCAGATACGCAGTATTTT.

The chain combines TRBV30 with TRBJ2-2, with a weak D call TRBD2 (6 bases). V shed 0 bases and J shed 2 bases, with 10 bases lying between them. Germline V gives CDR1 GTSNPN, CDR2 SVGIG (reference sequence). There are 15 residues in the CDR3. The CDR3, as DNA: TGTGCCTGGAGTGTACGGACTATCAACACCGGGGAGCTGTTTTTT. It codes for CAWSVRTINTGELFF.

The rearrangement joins TRBV12-3 or TRBV12-4 to TRBJ1-1; D not certain. V dropped 6 bases and J dropped 5 bases, with 13 bases sitting between them. This CDR3 is built from 13 residues. CDR3 region: CASRAREATEAFF. CDR3 nucleotide sequence: TGTGCCAGCAGGGCGAGGGAGGCGACTGAAGCTTTCTTT.

This chain connects TRBV25-1 to TRBJ2-4, with TRBD1 as a possible D gene (6 bases). Germline V gene lookup returns CDR1 MGHDK and CDR2 SYGVNS. This CDR3 has 15 residues. Trimming took off 2 bases at V and 5 bases at J, with 13 bases between the two ends. In DNA form, the CDR3 reads TGTGCCAGCAGTGAAGGTCAGGGGCCCCAAAACATTCAGTACTTC. Residues: CASSEGQGPQNIQYF.